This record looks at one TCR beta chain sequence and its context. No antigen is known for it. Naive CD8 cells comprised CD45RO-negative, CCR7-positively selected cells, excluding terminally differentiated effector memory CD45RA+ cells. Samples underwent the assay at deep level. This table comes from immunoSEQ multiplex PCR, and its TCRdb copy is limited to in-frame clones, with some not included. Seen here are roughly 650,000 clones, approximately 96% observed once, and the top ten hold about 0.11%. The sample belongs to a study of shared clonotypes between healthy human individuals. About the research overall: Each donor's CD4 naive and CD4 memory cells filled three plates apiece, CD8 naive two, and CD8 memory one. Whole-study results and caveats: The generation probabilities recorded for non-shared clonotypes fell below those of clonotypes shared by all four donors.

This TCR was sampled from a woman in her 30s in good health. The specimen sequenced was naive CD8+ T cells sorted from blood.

This chain's CDR3 is CASSADREGFSTDTQYF. CDR3 bases: TGTGCCAGTAGTGCGGACAGGGAGGGATTTAGCACAGATACGCAGTATTTT. The J gene is TRBJ2-3, the V gene TRBV19, with a tentative D call TRBD1 (8 bases). CDR1 is LNHDA, CDR2 SQIVND, per germline (reference sequence). The CDR3 runs 17 residues. The ends were cut back, 5 bases at V and 0 bases at J, with 18 bases in the middle.